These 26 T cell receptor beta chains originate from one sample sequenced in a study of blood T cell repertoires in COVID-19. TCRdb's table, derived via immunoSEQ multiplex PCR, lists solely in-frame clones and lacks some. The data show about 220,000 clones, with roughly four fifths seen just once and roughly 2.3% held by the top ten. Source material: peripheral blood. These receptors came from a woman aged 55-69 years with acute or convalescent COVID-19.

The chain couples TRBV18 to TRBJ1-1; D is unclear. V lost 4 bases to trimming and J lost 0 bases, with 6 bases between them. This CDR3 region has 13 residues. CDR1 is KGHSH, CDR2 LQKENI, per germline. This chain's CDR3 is CASSRELNTEAFF. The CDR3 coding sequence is TGTGCCAGCTCACGAGAGTTGAACACTGAAGCTTTCTTT.

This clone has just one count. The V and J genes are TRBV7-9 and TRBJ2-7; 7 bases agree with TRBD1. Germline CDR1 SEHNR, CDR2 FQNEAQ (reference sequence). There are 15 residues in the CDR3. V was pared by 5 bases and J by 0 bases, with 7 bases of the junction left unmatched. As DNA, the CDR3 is TGTGCCAGCAGCCCCCCCAGGGGGAGCTCCTACGAGCAGTACTTC. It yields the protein CASSPPRGSSYEQYF.

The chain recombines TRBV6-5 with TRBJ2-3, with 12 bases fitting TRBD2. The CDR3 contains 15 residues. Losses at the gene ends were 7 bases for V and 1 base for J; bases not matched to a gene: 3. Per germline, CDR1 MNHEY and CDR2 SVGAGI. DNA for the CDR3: TGTGCCAGCATAAGACTAGCGGGGGGCACAGATACGCAGTATTTT. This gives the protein CASIRLAGGTDTQYF.

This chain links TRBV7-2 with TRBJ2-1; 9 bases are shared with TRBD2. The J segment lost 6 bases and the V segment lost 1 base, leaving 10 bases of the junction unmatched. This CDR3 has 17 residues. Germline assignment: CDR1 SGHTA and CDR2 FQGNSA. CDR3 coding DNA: TGTGCCAGCAGCTTAGTTATTCGCGGGGGGGCCTTCAATGAGCAGTTCTTC. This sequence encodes CASSLVIRGGAFNEQFF.

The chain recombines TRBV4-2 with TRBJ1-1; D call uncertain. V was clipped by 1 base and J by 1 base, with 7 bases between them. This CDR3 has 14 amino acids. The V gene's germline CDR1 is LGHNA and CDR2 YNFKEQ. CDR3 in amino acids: CASSQGAGNTEAFF. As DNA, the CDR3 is TGTGCCAGCAGCCAAGGGGCAGGGAACACTGAAGCTTTCTTT.

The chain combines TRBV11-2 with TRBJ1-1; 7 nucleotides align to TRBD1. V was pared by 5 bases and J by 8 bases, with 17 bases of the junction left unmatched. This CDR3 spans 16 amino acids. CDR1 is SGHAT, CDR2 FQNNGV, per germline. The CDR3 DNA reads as TGTGCCAGCAGCCAATATACCGCCGGAGGGGGCGCCGAAGCTTTCTTT. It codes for CASSQYTAGGGAEAFF.

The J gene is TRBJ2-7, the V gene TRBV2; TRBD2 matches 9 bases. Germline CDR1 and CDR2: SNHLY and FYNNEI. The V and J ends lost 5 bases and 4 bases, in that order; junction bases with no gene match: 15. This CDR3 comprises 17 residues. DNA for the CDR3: TGTGCCAGCAGTTTAGACCGAGCGGGGGGCCTCGGGTACGAGCAGTACTTC. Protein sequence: CASSLDRAGGLGYEQYF.

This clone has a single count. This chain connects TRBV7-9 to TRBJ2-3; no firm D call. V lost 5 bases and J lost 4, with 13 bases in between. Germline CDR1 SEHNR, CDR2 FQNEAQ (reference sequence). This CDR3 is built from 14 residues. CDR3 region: CASSALDSSDTQYF. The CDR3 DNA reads TGTGCCAGCAGCGCCCTAGATAGTTCAGATACGCAGTATTTT.

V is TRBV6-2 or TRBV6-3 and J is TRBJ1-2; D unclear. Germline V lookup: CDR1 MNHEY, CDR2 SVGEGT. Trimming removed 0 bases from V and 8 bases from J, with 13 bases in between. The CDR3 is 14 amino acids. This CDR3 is CASSYSRGISGYTF. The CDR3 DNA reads TGTGCCAGCAGTTACTCGAGAGGGATAAGCGGCTACACCTTC.

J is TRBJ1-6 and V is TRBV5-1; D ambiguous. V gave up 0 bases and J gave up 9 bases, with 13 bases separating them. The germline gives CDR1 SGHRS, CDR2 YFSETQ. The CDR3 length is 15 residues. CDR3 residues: CASSLVGEGRSPLHF. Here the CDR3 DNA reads TGCGCCAGCAGCTTGGTTGGAGAAGGCCGTTCACCCCTCCACTTT.

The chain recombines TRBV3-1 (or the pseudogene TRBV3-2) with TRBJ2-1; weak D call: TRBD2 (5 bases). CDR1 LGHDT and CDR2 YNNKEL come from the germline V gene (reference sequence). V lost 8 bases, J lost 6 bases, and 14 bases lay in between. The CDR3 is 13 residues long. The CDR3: CASRPPGSNEQFF. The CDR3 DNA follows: TGTGCCAGCCGTCCCCCGGGGAGCAATGAGCAGTTCTTC.

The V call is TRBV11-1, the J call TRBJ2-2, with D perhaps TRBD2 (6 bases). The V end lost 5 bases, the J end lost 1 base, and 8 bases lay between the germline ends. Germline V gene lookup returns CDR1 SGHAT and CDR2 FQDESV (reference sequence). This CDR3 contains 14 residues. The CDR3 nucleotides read TGTGCCAGCAGCCTGGGACTGAACACCGGGGAGCTGTTTTTT. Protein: CASSLGLNTGELFF. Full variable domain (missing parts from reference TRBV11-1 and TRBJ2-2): EAEVAQSPRYKITEKSQAVAFWCDPISGHATLYWYRQILGQGPELLVQFQDESVVDDSQLPKDRFSAERLKGVDSTLKIQPAELGDSAMYLCASSLGLNTGELFFGEGSRLTVL.

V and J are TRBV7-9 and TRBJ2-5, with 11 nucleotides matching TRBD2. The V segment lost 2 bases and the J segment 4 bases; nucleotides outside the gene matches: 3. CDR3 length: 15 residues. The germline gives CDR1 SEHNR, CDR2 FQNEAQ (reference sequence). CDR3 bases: TGTGCCAGCAGCTTACTAGCGGGGGGAGGAGAGACCCAGTACTTC. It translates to CASSLLAGGGETQYF.

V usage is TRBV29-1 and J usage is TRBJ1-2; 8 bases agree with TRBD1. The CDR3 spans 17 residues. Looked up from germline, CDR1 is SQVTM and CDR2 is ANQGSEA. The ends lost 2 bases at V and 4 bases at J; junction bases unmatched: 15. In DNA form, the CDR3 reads TGCAGCGTTGAAAGCCGCGGGACAGGAGCGCCAAGCTATGGCTACACCTTC. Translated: CSVESRGTGAPSYGYTF.

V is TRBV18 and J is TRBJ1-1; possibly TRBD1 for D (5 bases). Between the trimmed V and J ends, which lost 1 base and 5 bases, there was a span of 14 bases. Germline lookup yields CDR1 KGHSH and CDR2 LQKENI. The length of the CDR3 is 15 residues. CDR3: CASSPQGRVGTEAFF. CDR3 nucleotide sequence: TGTGCCAGCTCACCACAGGGGCGTGTGGGTACTGAAGCTTTCTTT. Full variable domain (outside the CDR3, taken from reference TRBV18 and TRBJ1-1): NAGVMQNPRHLVRRRGQEARLRCSPMKGHSHVYWYRQLPEEGLKFMVYLQKENIIDESGMPKERFSAEFPKEGPSILRIQQVVRGDSAAYFCASSPQGRVGTEAFFGQGTRLTVV.

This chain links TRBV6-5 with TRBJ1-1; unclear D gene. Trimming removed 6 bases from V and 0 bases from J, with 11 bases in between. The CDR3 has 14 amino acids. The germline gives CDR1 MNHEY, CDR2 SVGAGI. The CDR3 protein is CASSPDGVNTEAFF. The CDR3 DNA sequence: TGTGCCAGCAGCCCCGACGGAGTGAACACTGAAGCTTTCTTT.

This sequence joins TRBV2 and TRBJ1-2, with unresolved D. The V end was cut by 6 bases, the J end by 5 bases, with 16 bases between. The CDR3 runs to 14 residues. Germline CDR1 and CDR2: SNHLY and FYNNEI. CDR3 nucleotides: TGTGCCAGCAGAATCGGAGCGGTGAAATATGGCTACACCTTC. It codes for CASRIGAVKYGYTF.

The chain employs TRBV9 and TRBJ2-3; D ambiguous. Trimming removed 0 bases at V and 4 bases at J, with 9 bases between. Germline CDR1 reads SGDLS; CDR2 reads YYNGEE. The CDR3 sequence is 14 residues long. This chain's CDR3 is CASSVASRADTQYF. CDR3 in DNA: TGTGCCAGCAGCGTAGCTTCACGGGCAGATACGCAGTATTTT.

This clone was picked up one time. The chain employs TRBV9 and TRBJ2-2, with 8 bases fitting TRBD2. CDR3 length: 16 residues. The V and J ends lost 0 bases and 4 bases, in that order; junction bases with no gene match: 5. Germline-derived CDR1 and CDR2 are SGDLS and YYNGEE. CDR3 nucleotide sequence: TGTGCCAGCAGCGTAGCTCAGCGGGGGTCCACCGGGGAGCTGTTTTTT. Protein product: CASSVAQRGSTGELFF.

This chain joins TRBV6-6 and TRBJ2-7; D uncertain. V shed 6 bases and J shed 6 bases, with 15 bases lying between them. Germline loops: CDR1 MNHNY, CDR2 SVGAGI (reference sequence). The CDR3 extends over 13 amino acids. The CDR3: CASSSPPSIEQYF. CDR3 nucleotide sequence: TGTGCCAGCAGCTCGCCCCCGAGCATCGAGCAGTACTTC.

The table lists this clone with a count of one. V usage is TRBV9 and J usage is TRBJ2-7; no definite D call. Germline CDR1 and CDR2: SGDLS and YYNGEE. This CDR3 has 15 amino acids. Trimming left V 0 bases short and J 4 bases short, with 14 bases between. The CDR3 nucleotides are TGTGCCAGCAGCGTAGGGCAGTCCACGGGTTACGAGCAGTACTTC. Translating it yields CASSVGQSTGYEQYF.

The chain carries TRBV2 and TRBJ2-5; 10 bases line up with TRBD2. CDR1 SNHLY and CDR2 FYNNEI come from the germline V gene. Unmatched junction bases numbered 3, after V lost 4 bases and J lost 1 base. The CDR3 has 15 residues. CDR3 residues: CASSVERGGQETQYF. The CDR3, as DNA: TGTGCCAGCAGTGTAGAGCGGGGGGGCCAAGAGACCCAGTACTTC.

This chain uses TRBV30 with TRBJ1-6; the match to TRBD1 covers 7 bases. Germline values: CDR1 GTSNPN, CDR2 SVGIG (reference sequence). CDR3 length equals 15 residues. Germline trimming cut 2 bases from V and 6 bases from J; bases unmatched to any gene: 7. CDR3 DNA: TGTGCCTGGAGTAACTCTCACAGGGGTAATTCACCCCTCCACTTT. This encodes CAWSNSHRGNSPLHF.

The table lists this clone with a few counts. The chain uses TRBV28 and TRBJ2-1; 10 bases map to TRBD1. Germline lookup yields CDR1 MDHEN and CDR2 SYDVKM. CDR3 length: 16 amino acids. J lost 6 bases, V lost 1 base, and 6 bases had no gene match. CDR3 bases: TGTGCCAGCAGTTTATCCGGGACAGGGGCTAGCAATGAGCAGTTCTTC. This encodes CASSLSGTGASNEQFF.

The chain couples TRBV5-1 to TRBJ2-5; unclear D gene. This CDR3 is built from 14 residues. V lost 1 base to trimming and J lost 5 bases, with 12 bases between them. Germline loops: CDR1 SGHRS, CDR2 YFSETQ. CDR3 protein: CASSLWAARETQYF. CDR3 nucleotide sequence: TGCGCCAGCAGCTTGTGGGCAGCTCGCGAGACCCAGTACTTC.

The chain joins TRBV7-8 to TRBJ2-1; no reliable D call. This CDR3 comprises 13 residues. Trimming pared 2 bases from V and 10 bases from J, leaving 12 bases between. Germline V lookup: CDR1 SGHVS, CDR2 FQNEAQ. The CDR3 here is CASSLIETGEQFF. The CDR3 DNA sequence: TGTGCCAGCAGCTTAATAGAGACCGGGGAGCAGTTCTTC. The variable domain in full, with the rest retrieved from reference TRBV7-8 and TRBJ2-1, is GAGVSQSPRYKVAKRGQDVALRCDPISGHVSLFWYQQALGQGPEFLTYFQNEAQLDKSGLPSDRFFAERPEGSVSTLKIQRTQQEDSAVYLCASSLIETGEQFFGPGTRLTVL.